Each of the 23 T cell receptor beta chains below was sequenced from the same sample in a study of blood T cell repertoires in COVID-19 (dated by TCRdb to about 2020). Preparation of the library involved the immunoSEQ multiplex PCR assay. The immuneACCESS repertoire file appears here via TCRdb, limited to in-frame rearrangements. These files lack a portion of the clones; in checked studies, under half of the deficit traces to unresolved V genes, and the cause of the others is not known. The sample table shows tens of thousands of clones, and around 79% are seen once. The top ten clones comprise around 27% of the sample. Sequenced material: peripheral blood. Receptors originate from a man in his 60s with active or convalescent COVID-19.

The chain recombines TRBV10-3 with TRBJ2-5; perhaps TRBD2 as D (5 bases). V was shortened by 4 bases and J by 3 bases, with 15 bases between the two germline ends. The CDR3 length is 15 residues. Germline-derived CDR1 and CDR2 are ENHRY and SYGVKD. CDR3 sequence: CAISAGSRLEETQYF. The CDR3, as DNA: TGTGCCATCAGTGCGGGGAGCAGATTAGAAGAGACCCAGTACTTC.

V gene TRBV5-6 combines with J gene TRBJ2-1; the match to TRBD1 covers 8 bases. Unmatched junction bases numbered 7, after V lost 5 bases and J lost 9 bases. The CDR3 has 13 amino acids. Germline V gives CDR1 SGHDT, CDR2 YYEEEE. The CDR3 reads CASSYDRGGEQFF. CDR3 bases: TGTGCCAGCAGTTACGACAGGGGAGGTGAGCAGTTCTTC.

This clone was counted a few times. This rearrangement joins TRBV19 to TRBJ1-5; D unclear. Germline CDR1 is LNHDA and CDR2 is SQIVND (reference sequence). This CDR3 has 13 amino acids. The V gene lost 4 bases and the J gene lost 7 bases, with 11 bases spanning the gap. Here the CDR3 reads CASSTNAAQPQHF. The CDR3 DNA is TGTGCCAGTAGTACCAACGCGGCCCAGCCCCAGCATTTT.

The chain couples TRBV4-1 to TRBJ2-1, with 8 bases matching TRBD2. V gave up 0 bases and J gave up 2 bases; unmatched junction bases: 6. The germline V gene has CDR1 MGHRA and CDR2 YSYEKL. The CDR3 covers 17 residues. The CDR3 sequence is CASSQDSKRGTYNEQFF. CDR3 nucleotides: TGCGCCAGCAGCCAAGACTCCAAGCGGGGGACCTACAATGAGCAGTTCTTC.

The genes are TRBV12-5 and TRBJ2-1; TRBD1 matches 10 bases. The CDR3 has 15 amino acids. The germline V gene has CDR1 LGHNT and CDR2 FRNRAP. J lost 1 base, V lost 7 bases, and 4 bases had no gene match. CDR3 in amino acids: CASALGQGSYNEQFF. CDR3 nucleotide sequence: TGTGCTAGTGCCTTGGGACAGGGGTCCTACAATGAGCAGTTCTTC.

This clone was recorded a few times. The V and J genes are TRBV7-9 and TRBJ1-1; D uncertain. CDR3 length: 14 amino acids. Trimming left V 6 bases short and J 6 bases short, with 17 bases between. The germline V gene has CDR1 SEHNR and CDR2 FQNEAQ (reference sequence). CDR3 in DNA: TGTGCCAGCAGGCCCCAGAGAGGTCCGGCTGAAGCTTTCTTT. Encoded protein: CASRPQRGPAEAFF.

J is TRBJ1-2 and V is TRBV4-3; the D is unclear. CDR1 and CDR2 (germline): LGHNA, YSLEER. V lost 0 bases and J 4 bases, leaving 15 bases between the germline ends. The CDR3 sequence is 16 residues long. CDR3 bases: TGCGCCAGCAGCCAAGAAGGCTCGAGGGCCCTCTATGGCTACACCTTC. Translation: CASSQEGSRALYGYTF.

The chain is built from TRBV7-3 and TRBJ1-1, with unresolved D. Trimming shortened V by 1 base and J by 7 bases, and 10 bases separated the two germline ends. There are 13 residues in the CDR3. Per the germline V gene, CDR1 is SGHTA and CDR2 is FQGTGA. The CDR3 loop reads CASSLMLSGEAFF. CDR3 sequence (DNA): TGTGCCAGCAGCTTAATGCTCTCCGGTGAAGCTTTCTTT. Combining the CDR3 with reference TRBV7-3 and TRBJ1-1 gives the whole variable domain GAGVSQTPSNKVTEKGKYVELRCDPISGHTALYWYRQSLGQGPEFLIYFQGTGAADDSGLPNDRFFAVRPEGSVSTLKIQRTERGDSAVYLCASSLMLSGEAFFGQGTRLTVV.

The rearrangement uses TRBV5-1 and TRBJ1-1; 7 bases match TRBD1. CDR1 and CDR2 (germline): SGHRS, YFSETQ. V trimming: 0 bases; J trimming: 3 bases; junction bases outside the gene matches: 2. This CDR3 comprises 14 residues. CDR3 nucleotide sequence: TGCGCCAGCAGCTTGGACGGGACAGACACTGAAGCTTTCTTT. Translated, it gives CASSLDGTDTEAFF.

CDR3 in amino acids: CASSPVGTPNTEAFF. Written as DNA, the CDR3 is TGTGCCAGCAGCCCAGTCGGGACACCGAACACTGAAGCTTTCTTT. The chain has TRBV7-3 and TRBJ1-1; a possible D gene is TRBD1 (6 bases). Germline V lookup: CDR1 SGHTA, CDR2 FQGTGA. The germline V and J ends were trimmed by 5 bases and 1 base, with 14 bases remaining between them. The CDR3 contains 15 residues.

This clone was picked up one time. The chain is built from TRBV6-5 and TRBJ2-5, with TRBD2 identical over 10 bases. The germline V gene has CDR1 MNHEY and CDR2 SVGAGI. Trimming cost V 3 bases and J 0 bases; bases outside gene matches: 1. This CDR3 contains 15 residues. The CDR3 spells CASSYSGGYQETQYF. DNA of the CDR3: TGTGCCAGCAGTTATAGCGGGGGGTACCAAGAGACCCAGTACTTC.

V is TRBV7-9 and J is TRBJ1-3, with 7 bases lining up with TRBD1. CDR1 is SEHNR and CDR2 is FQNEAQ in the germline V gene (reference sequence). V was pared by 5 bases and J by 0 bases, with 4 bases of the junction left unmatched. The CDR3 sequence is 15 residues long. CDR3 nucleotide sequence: TGTGCCAGCAGCCAGGGACAGAACTCTGGAAACACCATATATTTT. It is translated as CASSQGQNSGNTIYF.

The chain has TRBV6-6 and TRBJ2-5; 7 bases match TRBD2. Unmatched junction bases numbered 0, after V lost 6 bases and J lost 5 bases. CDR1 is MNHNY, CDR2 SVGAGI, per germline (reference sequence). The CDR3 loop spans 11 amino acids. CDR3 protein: CASRGGETQYF. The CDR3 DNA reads TGTGCCAGCAGGGGAGGGGAGACCCAGTACTTC.

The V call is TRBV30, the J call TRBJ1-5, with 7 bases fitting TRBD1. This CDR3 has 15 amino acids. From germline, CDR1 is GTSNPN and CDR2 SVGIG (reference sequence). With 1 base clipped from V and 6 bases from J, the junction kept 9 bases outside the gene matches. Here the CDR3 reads CAWSGVGQGGQPQHF. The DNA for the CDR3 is TGTGCCTGGAGTGGAGTAGGGCAGGGGGGTCAGCCCCAGCATTTT. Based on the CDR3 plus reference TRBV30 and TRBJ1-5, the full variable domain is SQTIHQWPATLVQPVGSPLSLECTVEGTSNPNLYWYRQAAGRGLQLLFYSVGIGQISSEVPQNLSASRPQDRQFILSSKKLLLSDSGFYLCAWSGVGQGGQPQHFGDGTRLSIL.

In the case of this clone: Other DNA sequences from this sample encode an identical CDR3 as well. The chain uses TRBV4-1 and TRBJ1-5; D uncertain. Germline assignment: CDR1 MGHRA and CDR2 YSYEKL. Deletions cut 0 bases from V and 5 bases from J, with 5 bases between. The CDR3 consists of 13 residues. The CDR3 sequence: CASSQERDQPQHF. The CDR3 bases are TGCGCCAGCAGCCAAGAGAGAGATCAGCCCCAGCATTTT.

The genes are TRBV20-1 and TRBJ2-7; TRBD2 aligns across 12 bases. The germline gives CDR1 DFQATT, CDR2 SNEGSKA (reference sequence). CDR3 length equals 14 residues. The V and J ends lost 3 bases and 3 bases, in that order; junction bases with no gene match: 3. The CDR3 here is CSASLTSGGYEQYF. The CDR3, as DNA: TGCAGTGCTAGTCTGACTAGCGGGGGCTACGAGCAGTACTTC.

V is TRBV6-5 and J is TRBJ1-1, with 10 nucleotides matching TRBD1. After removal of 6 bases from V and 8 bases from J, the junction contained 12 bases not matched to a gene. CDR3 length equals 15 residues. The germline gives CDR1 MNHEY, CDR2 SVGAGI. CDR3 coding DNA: TGTGCCAGCAGAACAGACCGGGACAGGGGCTTGGAAGCTTTCTTT. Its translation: CASRTDRDRGLEAFF.

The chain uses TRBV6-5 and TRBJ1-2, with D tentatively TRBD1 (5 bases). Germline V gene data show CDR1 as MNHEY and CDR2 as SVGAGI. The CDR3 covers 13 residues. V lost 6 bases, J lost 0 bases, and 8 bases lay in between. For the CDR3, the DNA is TGTGCCAGCAGAGAGACAGCTAACTATGGCTACACCTTC. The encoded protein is CASRETANYGYTF.

The CDR3 sequence is CASSQTRGSSYEQYF. The CDR3 DNA reads as TGTGCCAGCAGCCAAACCAGGGGCAGCTCCTACGAGCAGTACTTC. The chain employs TRBV5-4 and TRBJ2-7; weak D call: TRBD1 (6 bases). CDR3 length: 15 residues. Trimming pared 4 bases from V and 0 bases from J, leaving 14 bases between. The germline V gene encodes CDR1 SGHNT and CDR2 YYREEE (reference sequence).

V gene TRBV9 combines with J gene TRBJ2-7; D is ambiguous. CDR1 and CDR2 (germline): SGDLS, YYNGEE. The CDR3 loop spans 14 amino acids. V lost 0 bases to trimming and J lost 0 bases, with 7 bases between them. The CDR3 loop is CASSVAADSYEQYF. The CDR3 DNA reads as TGTGCCAGCAGCGTAGCTGCAGACTCCTACGAGCAGTACTTC.

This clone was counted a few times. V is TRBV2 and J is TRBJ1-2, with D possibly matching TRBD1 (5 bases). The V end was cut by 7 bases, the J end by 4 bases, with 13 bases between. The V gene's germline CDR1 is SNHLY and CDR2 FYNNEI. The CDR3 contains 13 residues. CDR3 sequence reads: CASTLTEFYGYTF. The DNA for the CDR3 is TGTGCCAGCACCTTGACAGAATTCTATGGCTACACCTTC.

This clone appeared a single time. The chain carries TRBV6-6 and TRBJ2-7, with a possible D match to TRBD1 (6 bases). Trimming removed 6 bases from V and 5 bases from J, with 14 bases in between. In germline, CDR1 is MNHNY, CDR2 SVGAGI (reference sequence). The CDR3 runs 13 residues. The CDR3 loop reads CASRPQGIDEQYF. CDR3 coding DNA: TGTGCCAGCAGGCCACAGGGAATTGACGAGCAGTACTTC.

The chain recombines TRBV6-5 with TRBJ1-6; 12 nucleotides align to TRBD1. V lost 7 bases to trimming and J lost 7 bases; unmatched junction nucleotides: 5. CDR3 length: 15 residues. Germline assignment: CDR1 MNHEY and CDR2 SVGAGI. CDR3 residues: CASTPGTGGNSPLHF. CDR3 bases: TGTGCCAGCACCCCGGGGACAGGGGGCAATTCACCCCTCCACTTT.